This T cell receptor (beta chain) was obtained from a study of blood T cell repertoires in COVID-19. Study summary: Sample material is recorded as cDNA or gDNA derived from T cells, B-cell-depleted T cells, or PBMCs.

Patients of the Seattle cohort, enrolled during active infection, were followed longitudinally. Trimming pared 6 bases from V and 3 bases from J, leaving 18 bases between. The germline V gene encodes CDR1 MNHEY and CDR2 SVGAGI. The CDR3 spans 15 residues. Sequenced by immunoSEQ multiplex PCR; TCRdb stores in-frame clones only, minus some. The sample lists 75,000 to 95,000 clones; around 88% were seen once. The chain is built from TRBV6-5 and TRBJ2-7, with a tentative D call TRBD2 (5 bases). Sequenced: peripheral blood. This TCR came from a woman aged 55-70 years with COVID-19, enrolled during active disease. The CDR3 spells CASRALPGSGYEQYF. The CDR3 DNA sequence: TGTGCCAGCAGGGCGCTCCCGGGGTCAGGCTACGAGCAGTACTTC.